These 19 T cell receptor beta chains share one sample of origin, sequenced in a study of CD8 T cells in Susac syndrome. Random hexamers primed reverse transcription of about 0.45 to 1 ug RNA. TCRdb reanalysed the immunoSEQ multiplex PCR reads using MiXCR and keeps one entry per CDR3 protein. The data hold under 200,000 distinct CDR3 sequences, with 85% to 95% observed a single time. The source material was CD8+ T cells from PBMCs. The origin of the receptors is a human donor with multiple sclerosis.

The chain couples TRBV14 to TRBJ1-2, with 8 bases lining up with TRBD1. The CDR3 totals 13 residues. The V segment lost 6 bases and the J segment 7 bases; nucleotides outside the gene matches: 7. CDR1 is SGHDN and CDR2 is FVKESK in the germline V gene. The CDR3: CASRSTGVAGYTF. CDR3 DNA sequence: TGTGCCAGCAGGTCGACAGGGGTGGCTGGCTACACCTTC. Full variable domain (outside the CDR3, taken from reference TRBV14 and TRBJ1-2): EAGVTQFPSHSVIEKGQTVTLRCDPISGHDNLYWYRRVMGKEIKFLLHFVKESKQDESGMPNNRFLAERTGGTYSTLKVQPAELEDSGVYFCASRSTGVAGYTFGSGTRLTVV.

This clonotype was found once. The rearrangement uses TRBV7-9 and TRBJ2-7, with D possibly called TRBD1 or TRBD2 (6 bases each). Trimming cost V 6 bases and J 2 bases, with 20 bases left between them. The CDR3 sequence is 16 residues long. Germline V gene sequence: CDR1 SEHNR, CDR2 FQNEAQ (reference sequence). CDR3: CASSSTWGALTYEQYF. The CDR3 coding sequence is TGTGCCAGCAGTTCAACTTGGGGGGCGCTTACCTACGAGCAGTACTTC.

This clonotype showed up just once. The rearrangement joins TRBV29-1 to TRBJ1-2, with a tentative D call TRBD1 (5 bases). V lost 5 bases, J lost 4 bases, and 14 bases lay in between. CDR3 length: 13 amino acids. Germline V gene sequence: CDR1 SQVTM, CDR2 ANQGSEA. Written as DNA, the CDR3 is TGCAGCGTTCGAATGCCTGACAGCTATGGCTACACCTTC. This translates into CSVRMPDSYGYTF.

V usage is TRBV11-2 and J usage is TRBJ2-7; 7 bases fit TRBD2. Unmatched junction bases numbered 6, after V lost 1 base and J lost 3 bases. The CDR3 extends over 15 amino acids. The germline V gene encodes CDR1 SGHAT and CDR2 FQNNGV. The CDR3 is CASSLGGTTGYEQYF. DNA for the CDR3: TGTGCCAGCAGCTTAGGCGGGACTACCGGCTACGAGCAGTACTTC.

The V and J genes are TRBV29-1 and TRBJ1-2; no definite D call. The CDR3 extends over 11 amino acids. V was clipped by 3 bases and J by 6 bases, with 8 bases between them. From germline, CDR1 is SQVTM and CDR2 ANQGSEA. This CDR3 reads CSVEGKNGYTF. The CDR3 DNA reads as TGCAGCGTTGAGGGAAAGAATGGCTACACCTTC.

The CDR3 loop reads CASSPPDRASTDTQYF. Here the CDR3 DNA reads TGTGCCAGCAGCCCCCCAGACAGGGCCAGCACAGATACGCAGTATTTT. The chain links TRBV7-9 to TRBJ2-3, with 7 bases identical to TRBD1. CDR3 length: 16 amino acids. The V gene's germline CDR1 is SEHNR and CDR2 FQNEAQ (reference sequence). With 5 bases clipped from V and 0 bases from J, the junction kept 8 bases outside the gene matches.

This chain connects TRBV6-4 to TRBJ2-1; no clear D gene. V was shortened by 2 bases and J by 4 bases, with 6 bases between the two germline ends. Germline V gene sequence: CDR1 MRHNA, CDR2 SNTAGT. This CDR3 contains 13 residues. The CDR3 sequence is CASSDDLYNEQFF. In DNA, the CDR3 is TGTGCCAGCAGTGACGATCTATACAATGAGCAGTTCTTC.

This sequence joins TRBV20-1 and TRBJ2-1, with 9 bases lining up with TRBD2. Per germline, CDR1 DFQATT and CDR2 SNEGSKA (reference sequence). The CDR3 has 15 residues. Losses at the gene ends were 0 bases for V and 8 bases for J; bases not matched to a gene: 8. The CDR3 region is CSARDLSGSTYEQFF. As DNA, the CDR3 is TGCAGTGCTAGAGATCTTAGCGGGAGCACCTATGAGCAGTTCTTC.

The rearrangement uses TRBV15 and TRBJ2-7; a possible D gene is TRBD1 (6 bases). With 0 bases removed from V and 2 bases from J, the gap between germline ends came to 17 bases. Germline values: CDR1 LNHNV, CDR2 YYDKDF (reference sequence). The CDR3 sequence is 17 residues long. The CDR3 DNA reads as TGTGCCACCAGCAGAGATAAGTTCCAGGACAGACCCTACGAGCAGTACTTC. Amino acid sequence: CATSRDKFQDRPYEQYF.

The chain couples TRBV7-9 to TRBJ2-7; D is unclear. V lost 7 bases, J lost 6 bases, and 16 bases lay in between. This CDR3 region has 13 residues. Germline CDR1 is SEHNR and CDR2 is FQNEAQ (reference sequence). CDR3 nucleotide sequence: TGTGCCAGCACCCAAAGACGTTCGGGCGAGCAGTACTTC. This translates into CASTQRRSGEQYF. The full variable domain, with the rest looked up from reference TRBV7-9 and TRBJ2-7, is DTGVSQNPRHKITKRGQNVTFRCDPISEHNRLYWYRQTLGQGPEFLTYFQNEAQLEKSRLLSDRFSAERPKGSFSTLEIQRTEQGDSAMYLCASTQRRSGEQYFGPGTRLTVT.

This clonotype was seen just once. This rearrangement joins TRBV29-1 to TRBJ2-1; D unresolved. V was clipped by 5 bases and J by 0 bases, with 17 bases between them. In germline, CDR1 is SQVTM, CDR2 ANQGSEA. The length of the CDR3 is 16 residues. The CDR3 here is CSVRTALGYSYNEQFF. The CDR3 DNA reads as TGCAGCGTTAGAACCGCGTTGGGGTACTCCTACAATGAGCAGTTCTTC.

V gene TRBV28 combines with J gene TRBJ2-7; tentative D call: TRBD2 (6 bases). Trimming removed 4 bases at V and 6 bases at J, with 16 bases between. This CDR3 has 14 residues. CDR1 and CDR2 (germline): MDHEN, SYDVKM. The CDR3 nucleotides are TGTGCCAGCAGTTCGGTGGGGGAGGCCGGCGAGCAGTACTTC. Protein sequence: CASSSVGEAGEQYF.

The chain uses TRBV29-1 and TRBJ2-7, with no clear D. Per the germline V gene, CDR1 is SQVTM and CDR2 is ANQGSEA. V gave up 5 bases and J gave up 0 bases, with 5 bases separating them. The CDR3 is 11 amino acids. The CDR3 sequence is CSVMSSYEQYF. CDR3 nucleotides: TGCAGCGTTATGAGCTCCTACGAGCAGTACTTC.

As to this clonotype: A junction boundary mismatches the germline segment, possibly from a read error. The chain is built from TRBV11-2 and TRBJ2-1, with 9 bases aligning to TRBD1. Looked up from germline, CDR1 is SGHAT and CDR2 is FQNNGV. The CDR3 covers 15 residues. The CDR3 DNA sequence: TGTGCCAGCAGCATAGACAGGGGGATTCACAATGAGCAGTTCTTC. Its protein product is CASSIDRGIHNEQFF.

The chain uses TRBV10-3 and TRBJ2-2, with D perhaps TRBD1 (6 bases). The CDR3 runs to 13 residues. Per germline, CDR1 ENHRY and CDR2 SYGVKD. V was pared by 8 bases and J by 1 base, with 8 bases between. The CDR3 DNA follows: TGTGCCATCCCGACAGGGAACACCGGGGAGCTGTTTTTT. Protein product: CAIPTGNTGELFF.

The chain couples TRBV4-1 to TRBJ2-1, with D perhaps matching TRBD2 (6 bases). Trimming took 0 bases from V and 6 from J, leaving 15 bases between them. The CDR3 is 16 residues long. CDR1 is MGHRA and CDR2 is YSYEKL in the germline V gene. CDR3 DNA: TGCGCCAGCAGCCAAGAGTGGGGGGTTGGTGGCAATGAGCAGTTCTTC. This codes for CASSQEWGVGGNEQFF.

This chain's CDR3 is CASSYSRVEQFF. The CDR3 DNA is TGTGCCAGCAGTTACTCGCGAGTCGAGCAGTTCTTC. The chain uses TRBV6-2 or TRBV6-3 and TRBJ2-1; D is uncertain. The CDR3 totals 12 residues. Germline V CDR1 and CDR2: MNHEY, SVGEGT. The V end lost 0 bases, the J end lost 10 bases, and 7 bases lay between the germline ends.

J is TRBJ1-1 and V is TRBV9; D call uncertain. Deletions cut 2 bases from V and 3 bases from J, with 11 bases between. Germline CDR1 reads SGDLS; CDR2 reads YYNGEE. The CDR3 contains 14 residues. CDR3 in DNA: TGTGCCAGCAGCGTGGGATCGAGAGACACTGAAGCTTTCTTT. As protein: CASSVGSRDTEAFF.

The V call is TRBV12-3 or TRBV12-4, the J call TRBJ2-5; TRBD2 matches 14 bases. V gave up 5 bases and J gave up 5 bases; unmatched junction bases: 4. The CDR3 runs to 15 residues. The CDR3 DNA reads TGTGCCAGCAGTCAGACTAGCGGGAGGGATGAGACCCAGTACTTC. Its translation: CASSQTSGRDETQYF.